This paragraph reports one T cell receptor (beta chain). Its binding antigen is unknown. Within one base of it there is no much larger clone, and no base qualities were kept. A single peripheral blood draw of around 120 mL on average was collected from each donor into heparinised tubes. Naive, central memory, regulatory and stem cell-like memory CD4+ T cells were sorted on a BD FACSAria II using a panel including CD45RO, CCR7, CD25, CD127, CD95 and CD27. A purity above 98% was achieved for all sorted populations. PBMCs were separated immediately by Lymphoprep density gradient centrifugation and were stained directly, without being cultured. To minimize batch effects, samples were stained and sorted in pairs, one healthy donor with one patient per experiment. The High Capacity cDNA Reverse Transcription Kit was used to reverse transcribe all of the isolated RNA, meaning that expressed TCRB transcripts were what got sequenced. Naive, central memory and regulatory T cell samples underwent deep immunoSEQ sequencing, averaging about 3.57 million total reads per sample. After sorted cells were lysed in RLT buffer, RNA was extracted with DNase-treated RNeasy Micro or Mini kits, with the choice depending on cell number. Each cell subset was processed separately to prevent cross-contamination, with patient and healthy donor samples processed together. The immunoSEQ multiplex PCR was used to amplify TCRB sequences from cDNA, yielding 87-bp fragments that span the CDR3 region. The amplicons were sequenced using the Illumina HiSeq platform. The original methods were these. PCR bias was computationally corrected using synthetic template baselines, reads within Hamming distance 2 were collapsed, and singletons that could not be merged were discarded. Reads were aligned against IMGT to assign V, D and J genes, CDR3 length and insertions or deletions at six rearrangement sites. Clonotype counts were normalized to sorted cell number within each subset before computing true diversity and Gini coefficients with the tcR R package. The overlap coefficient, calculated on TCRB nucleotide sequences, was used to quantify repertoire sharing. As a proxy for the pre-selection repertoire, out-of-frame TCRB sequences from naive cells were analyzed. The clones in this table, taken by TCRdb from immuneACCESS, are in-frame only. Not every clone is retained; where verified, under half of the shortfall comes from an unresolved V gene, and the cause of the rest is unknown. From that table come the V and J calls and clone size; the DNA was used to work out D and trimming. This sample holds under 900,000 clones; roughly 17% were observed only once. 0.023% of the sample belongs to the ten largest clones.

Per the germline V gene, SGHTA is the CDR1 and FQGNSA is the CDR2. Spanning cysteine to phenylalanine, the CDR3 consists of 13 amino acids. Only the CDR3 part of the read is kept: 39 bases, read in frame from the first base. V and J lose 2 bases and 4 bases, and a span of 8 bases separates them. These data are taken from a study of beta chain features in type 1 diabetes (dated by TCRdb to the late 2010s). For the study in its entirety: No differences in mean age, gender distribution, total cell number or subset yield were found between patients and healthy donors. A total of about 100,000,000 sorted cells were examined across all samples, and RNA yield correlated strongly with the number of cells per subset. In the study, TCRB repertoires of sorted circulating CD4+ T cell subsets from recently diagnosed type 1 diabetes patients were compared with those of matched healthy donors. Naive and central memory subsets were obtained from all 28 donors, but regulatory and stem cell-like memory subsets were isolated from only 8 patients and roughly 8 healthy donors. The investigation overall reported the following: HLA sub-analyses involved small numbers of individuals, so any influence of HLA type on TCRB rearrangement remained unresolved. Because cDNA rather than genomic DNA was sequenced, highly expressing activated cells could have been over-represented, although no difference in activation and CD3 levels was found between groups. A moderate but significant shortening of TCRB CDR3 length was observed in type 1 diabetes patients in all four CD4+ subsets. Naive, central memory and regulatory TCRB repertoires appeared to be more alike among patients than among healthy donors. At VDJ recombination sites, patients with type 1 diabetes made fewer insertions and deleted more nucleotides, a pattern implying thymic rearrangement abnormalities. PCR may preferentially amplify shorter templates, but because patient and control samples were amplified and corrected together, any resulting skew would affect both groups equally.

The receptor was derived from a woman aged 18-29 years in good health. The sample consisted of naive CD4+ T cells from blood. Sample cell subset or site, as interpreted from the label and publication: true naive CD4+ T cells. Here the chain combines TRBV7-2 and TRBJ2-5; a weak D assignment points to TRBD2 (5 bases agree). CDR3 reads: CASSLSRGETQYF. The DNA sequence follows: TGTGCCAGCAGCTTAAGCCGGGGAGAGACCCAGTACTTC.